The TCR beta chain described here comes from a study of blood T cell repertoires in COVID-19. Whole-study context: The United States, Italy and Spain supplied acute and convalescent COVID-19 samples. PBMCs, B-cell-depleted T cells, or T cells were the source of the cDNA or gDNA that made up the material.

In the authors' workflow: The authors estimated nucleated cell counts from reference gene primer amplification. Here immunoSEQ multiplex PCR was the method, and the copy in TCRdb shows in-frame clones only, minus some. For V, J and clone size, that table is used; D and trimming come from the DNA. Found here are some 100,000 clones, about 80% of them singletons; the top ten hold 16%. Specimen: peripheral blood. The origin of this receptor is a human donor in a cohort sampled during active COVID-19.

The CDR3 spells CASSLRGASGYTF. Here the CDR3 DNA reads TGTGCCAGCAGCTTGCGGGGGGCTTCTGGCTACACCTTC. The J gene is TRBJ1-2, the V gene TRBV5-4; a weak D match, TRBD1 (6 bases). From germline, CDR1 is SGHNT and CDR2 YYREEE (reference sequence). There are 13 residues in the CDR3. Trimming removed 1 base from V and 7 bases from J, with 11 bases in between.